This TCR beta chain was observed in a study of T-cell reconstitution after alpha-beta-depleted transplantation in children. Trimming removed 1 base from V and 6 bases from J; junction bases left unmatched: 10. This CDR3 is built from 17 residues. Germline V gene lookup returns CDR1 SGHAT and CDR2 FQNNGV. A library of TCRbeta sequences, prepared with unique molecular identifiers, was generated. TCRdb recomputed calls from the PCR reads with MiXCR, one row per CDR3 protein. The sample has about 200,000 distinct CDR3 sequences, approximately 6.9% seen once. This clonotype was observed a handful of times. What it recognizes is unknown. Study-level results: Once a year had passed after transplant, T-cell counts and diversity came mostly from newly produced T cells. The high TCRbeta diversity at day 60 in some patients came from surviving recipient T cells and thymic progenitors. After transplant, at about two months, alpha-beta T cells were reportedly derived from several hundred expanded graft clones.

The gene calls are TRBV11-2 and TRBJ2-7; 12 nucleotides line up with TRBD2. The clonotype was recovered from a boy between 2 and 10 years old with acute lymphoblastic leukemia, due to receive a stem cell transplant. The sample here was PBMCs, taken before TCRalphabeta/CD19-depleted stem cell transplant. CDR3 sequence reads: CASSLGTSGALWGEQYF. In DNA, the CDR3 is TGTGCCAGCAGCTTAGGGACTAGCGGGGCCCTATGGGGCGAGCAGTACTTC. The full variable domain, with the rest looked up from reference TRBV11-2 and TRBJ2-7, is EAGVAQSPRYKIIEKRQSVAFWCNPISGHATLYWYQQILGQGPKLLIQFQNNGVVDDSQLPKDRFSAERLKGVDSTLKIQPAKLEDSAVYLCASSLGTSGALWGEQYFGPGTRLTVT.